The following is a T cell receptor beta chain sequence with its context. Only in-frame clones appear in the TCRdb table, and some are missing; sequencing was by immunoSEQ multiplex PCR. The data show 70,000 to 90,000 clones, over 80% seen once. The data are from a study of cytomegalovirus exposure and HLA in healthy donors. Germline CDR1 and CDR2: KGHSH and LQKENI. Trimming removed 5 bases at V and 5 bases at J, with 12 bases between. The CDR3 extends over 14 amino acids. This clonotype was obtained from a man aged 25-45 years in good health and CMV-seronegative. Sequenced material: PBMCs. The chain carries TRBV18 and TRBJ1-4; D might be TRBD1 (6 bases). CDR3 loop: CASSVQGPNEKLFF. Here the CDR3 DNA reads TGTGCCAGCTCAGTACAGGGCCCCAATGAAAAACTGTTTTTT.